The present entry profiles one T cell receptor (beta chain) with its context. Assignment of participants to cohorts was predicated upon participant-reported clinical history. Germline-derived CDR1 and CDR2 are MNHEY and SVGAGI. This CDR3 has 15 residues. The trim removed 6 bases at V and 3 bases at J, leaving 2 bases unmatched. This record comes from a study of blood T cell repertoires in COVID-19. Authors' analysis steps: Reference gene primer amplification gave nucleated cell count estimates. Generated by immunoSEQ multiplex PCR, the TCRdb table keeps only in-frame clones and is missing some. From that table come the V and J calls and clone size; the DNA was used to work out D and trimming. The profile shows under 200,000 clones, approximately 80% of them singletons.

This TCR came from a woman between 55 and 75 years old who had recovered from COVID-19. V gene TRBV6-5 combines with J gene TRBJ1-6; 10 bases are shared with TRBD1. The sequenced sample consisted of PBMCs or T cells enriched from blood (not recorded which). For the CDR3, the DNA is TGTGCCAGCAGCTGGACAGGGGGCTATAATTCACCCCTCCACTTT. It yields the protein CASSWTGGYNSPLHF.